The clone carrying this T cell receptor beta chain appeared a single time. Its antigen remains unknown. Each sample provided at least 6 micrograms of extracted total RNA. The data are from a study of blood T cells in healthy people across ages. Findings and caveats of the study: Possibly confounding the expanded clonotype changes was the fact that donor CMV status was unknown.

In germline, CDR1 is GTSNPN, CDR2 SVGIG (reference sequence). V was shortened by 1 base and J by 0 bases, with 10 bases between the two germline ends. This CDR3 has 16 amino acids. A sample-barcoded 5' primer and a J-beta primer mix were used in a second PCR of about 7 to 11 cycles. MiXCR was run by TCRdb on the 5' RACE reads, yielding one entry per CDR3 protein. The sample yields about 1,400,000 distinct CDR3 sequences, around two fifths seen once. The receptor was derived from a woman aged 18-30 years in good health. The sample comprised blood. J is TRBJ1-6 and V is TRBV30; D uncertain. CDR3 in DNA: TGTGCCTGGAGTGACCCTTGGAGCTCCTATAATTCACCCCTCCACTTT. Translation: CAWSDPWSSYNSPLHF.